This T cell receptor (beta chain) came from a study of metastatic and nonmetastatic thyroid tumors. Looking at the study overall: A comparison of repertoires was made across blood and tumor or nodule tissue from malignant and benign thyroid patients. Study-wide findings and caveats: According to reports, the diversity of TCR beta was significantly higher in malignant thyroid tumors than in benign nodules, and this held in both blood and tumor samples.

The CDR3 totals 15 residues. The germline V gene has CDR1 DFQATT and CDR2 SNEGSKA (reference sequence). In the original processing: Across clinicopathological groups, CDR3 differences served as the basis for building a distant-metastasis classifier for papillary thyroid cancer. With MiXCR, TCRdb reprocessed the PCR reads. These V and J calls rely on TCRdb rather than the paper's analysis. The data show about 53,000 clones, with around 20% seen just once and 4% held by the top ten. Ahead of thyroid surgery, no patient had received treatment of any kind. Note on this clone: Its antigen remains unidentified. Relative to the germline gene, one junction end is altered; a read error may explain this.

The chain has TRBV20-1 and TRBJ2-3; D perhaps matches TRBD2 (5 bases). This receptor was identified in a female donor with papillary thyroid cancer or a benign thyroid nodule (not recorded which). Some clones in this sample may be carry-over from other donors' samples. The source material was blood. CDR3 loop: CCAASRWGGTHTQYF. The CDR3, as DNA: TGCTGTGCAGCTAGCCGGTGGGGTGGCACACATACGCAGTATTTT.